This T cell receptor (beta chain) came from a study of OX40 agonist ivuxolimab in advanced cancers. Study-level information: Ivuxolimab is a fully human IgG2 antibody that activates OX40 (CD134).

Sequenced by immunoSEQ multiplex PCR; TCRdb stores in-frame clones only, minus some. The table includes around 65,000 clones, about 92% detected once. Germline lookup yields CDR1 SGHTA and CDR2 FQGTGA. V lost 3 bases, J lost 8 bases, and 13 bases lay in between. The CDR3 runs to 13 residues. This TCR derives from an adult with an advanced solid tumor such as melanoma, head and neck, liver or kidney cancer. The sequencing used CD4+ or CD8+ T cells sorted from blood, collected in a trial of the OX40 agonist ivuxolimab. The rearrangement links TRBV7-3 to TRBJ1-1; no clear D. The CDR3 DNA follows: TGTGCCAGCAGCTTTTATCCGGGAGAGGAAGCTTTCTTT. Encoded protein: CASSFYPGEEAFF.